The 28 T cell receptor beta chains listed next were all sequenced from one sample in a study of T-cell memory formation after mild COVID-19. TCRdb reprocessed the 5' RACE reads with MiXCR, giving one entry per CDR3 protein. The sample lists around 130,000 distinct CDR3 sequences; about 15% were seen once. Sequenced input: PBMCs or a T cell subset sorted from them (not recorded which). Receptor source: a man between 18 and 29 years old who had mild COVID-19 (a few samples of this study predate the infection). Cell type and time point are not known.

The chain combines TRBV5-1 with TRBJ1-5, with D tentatively TRBD1 (6 bases). This CDR3 is built from 15 residues. The V and J ends lost 1 base and 0 bases respectively, with 8 bases between them. The germline V gene has CDR1 SGHRS and CDR2 YFSETQ. The CDR3: CASSLTGSSNQPQHF. CDR3 DNA sequence: TGCGCCAGCAGCTTGACAGGGTCTAGCAATCAGCCCCAGCATTTT. The variable domain in full, completed from reference TRBV5-1 and TRBJ1-5, reads KAGVTQTPRYLIKTRGQQVTLSCSPISGHRSVSWYQQTPGQGLQFLFEYFSETQRNKGNFPGRFSGRQFSNSRSEMNVSTLELGDSALYLCASSLTGSSNQPQHFGDGTRLSIL.

A word on this clonotype: Its ends do not fully match the called genes, so a read error is possible. J is TRBJ2-5 and V is TRBV7-7; TRBD2 matches 7 bases. The CDR3 extends over 15 amino acids. Germline CDR1 SSHAT, CDR2 FNYEAQ (reference sequence). The CDR3 sequence: CASSQGSGNQETQYF. In nucleotides, the CDR3 is TGTGCTAGCAGCCAAGGCAGCGGGAACCAAGAGACCCAGTACTTC.

The V gene is TRBV5-1, the J gene TRBJ2-7, with TRBD1 matching over 7 bases. Germline CDR1 reads SGHRS; CDR2 reads YFSETQ. CDR3 length equals 15 residues. V lost 0 bases, J lost 1 base, and 4 bases stayed unmatched. CDR3: CASSLGQGSSYEQYF. The CDR3 DNA follows: TGCGCCAGCAGCTTGGGACAGGGTTCTTCCTACGAGCAGTACTTC.

The V call is TRBV5-1, the J call TRBJ2-2; weak D call: TRBD1 (6 bases). V lost 3 bases and J lost 5, with 17 bases in between. CDR3 size: 16 residues. Germline-derived CDR1 and CDR2 are SGHRS and YFSETQ. CDR3 coding DNA: TGCGCCAGCAGCTGGGTCCCCCTAGGGGGTACCGGGGAGCTGTTTTTT. As protein: CASSWVPLGGTGELFF.

This clonotype showed up just a few times. The CDR3 loop is CASSVTRDSGDTQYF. The CDR3 DNA follows: TGCGCCAGCAGCGTAACCAGGGATTCGGGAGATACGCAGTATTTT. The chain combines TRBV5-1 with TRBJ2-3, with a tentative D call TRBD1 (5 bases). Trimming took 4 bases from V and 5 from J, leaving 17 bases between them. Germline V gene data show CDR1 as SGHRS and CDR2 as YFSETQ. The CDR3 has 15 amino acids.

The rearrangement uses TRBV11-3 and TRBJ2-7; 12 bases map to TRBD2. The CDR3 is made up of 17 amino acids. In germline, CDR1 is SGHNT, CDR2 YENEEA. The junction had 11 bases not matched to a gene; V was cut back by 5 bases and J by 3 bases. The CDR3 sequence is CASSHGLAGGPGYEQYF. The CDR3 coding sequence is TGTGCCAGCAGCCACGGCCTAGCGGGAGGGCCAGGCTACGAGCAGTACTTC.

There are many counts of this clonotype. The chain recombines TRBV6-2 or TRBV6-3 with TRBJ2-7; maybe TRBD2 (5 bases). Germline CDR1 reads MNHEY; CDR2 reads SVGEGT. Trimming took 2 bases from V and 7 from J, leaving 15 bases between them. The CDR3 spans 14 residues. Here the CDR3 reads CASSYRLARREQYF. CDR3 DNA: TGTGCCAGCAGTTACCGTCTAGCACGACGGGAGCAGTACTTC.

Only a few counts were recorded for this clonotype. The V and J genes are TRBV28 and TRBJ1-6; D gene uncertain. The CDR3 runs 16 residues. CDR1 MDHEN and CDR2 SYDVKM come from the germline V gene. The V gene lost 1 base and the J gene lost 0 bases, with 7 bases spanning the gap. CDR3 amino acids: CASSLSGSSYNSPLHF. DNA of the CDR3: TGTGCCAGCAGTTTATCGGGCAGCTCCTATAATTCACCCCTCCACTTT.

The chain employs TRBV5-1 and TRBJ2-7; 10 positions match TRBD1. V shed 3 bases, J shed 3 bases, and the junction held 3 bases outside the gene matches. CDR1 SGHRS and CDR2 YFSETQ come from the germline V gene. The CDR3 runs to 14 residues. As DNA, the CDR3 is TGCGCCAGCAGCTGGAGGGACAGGGGCTACGAGCAGTACTTC. Protein product: CASSWRDRGYEQYF.

The chain recombines TRBV3-1 with TRBJ2-3, with D possibly being TRBD2 (5 bases). V dropped 0 bases and J dropped 9 bases, with 22 bases sitting between them. Germline V gene data show CDR1 as LGHDT and CDR2 as YNNKEL (reference sequence). The CDR3 spans 17 residues. The CDR3 sequence: CASSQDHVSGPTATQYF. The CDR3 region has the DNA TGTGCCAGCAGCCAAGATCATGTAAGCGGCCCGACGGCCACGCAGTATTTT.

This clonotype was seen more than once but under ten times. The chain recombines TRBV18 with TRBJ2-1, with TRBD1 as a possible D gene (6 bases). Trimming shortened V by 3 bases and J by 6 bases, and 9 bases separated the two germline ends. Germline CDR1 is KGHSH and CDR2 is LQKENI. The CDR3 has 13 amino acids. CDR3 sequence (DNA): TGTGCCAGCTCACCCGGACAGTCCAATGAGCAGTTCTTC. Protein product: CASSPGQSNEQFF.

The chain recombines TRBV12-3 or TRBV12-4 with TRBJ2-3, with TRBD1 matching 8 bases. V lost 8 bases, J lost 7 bases, and 17 bases stayed unmatched. The CDR3 covers 16 residues. The CDR3 bases are TGTGCCAGCTTATTGGCGGGGACAGGTGGGGGGAATACGCAGTATTTT. Encoded protein: CASLLAGTGGGNTQYF.

This chain uses TRBV4-3 with TRBJ2-7, with 12 bases fitting TRBD2. The CDR3 consists of 19 residues. Germline lookup yields CDR1 LGHNA and CDR2 YSLEER. The trim removed 4 bases at V and 1 base at J, leaving 14 bases unmatched. This CDR3 is CASSRGKETSGGPSYEQYF. The CDR3 nucleotides are TGCGCCAGCAGCCGGGGAAAGGAGACTAGCGGGGGACCATCCTACGAGCAGTACTTC.

This clonotype was recorded a few times. The rearrangement links TRBV7-3 to TRBJ2-2; a weak D match, TRBD1 (6 bases). Germline CDR1 SGHTA, CDR2 FQGTGA. The V and J ends lost 3 bases and 6 bases respectively, with 8 bases between them. The CDR3 totals 13 residues. The CDR3 sequence is CASSFRGAGELFF. CDR3 coding DNA: TGTGCCAGCAGCTTCAGGGGTGCCGGGGAGCTGTTTTTT.

Only a few counts were recorded for this clonotype. The chain carries TRBV7-9 and TRBJ1-6; no definite D call. The CDR3 contains 15 residues. Per germline, CDR1 SEHNR and CDR2 FQNEAQ (reference sequence). Trimming left V 0 bases short and J 10 bases short, with 13 bases between. CDR3 loop: CASSLAQGKYSPLHF. CDR3 sequence (DNA): TGTGCCAGCAGCTTAGCGCAAGGGAAGTACTCACCCCTCCACTTT.

CDR3 in amino acids: CASLQEPNTEAFF. The CDR3 nucleotides read TGTGCCAGTCTACAGGAGCCGAACACTGAAGCTTTCTTT. The chain carries TRBV6-2 or TRBV6-3 and TRBJ1-1, with D perhaps TRBD1 (5 bases). Deletions cut 9 bases from V and 1 base from J, with 12 bases between. This CDR3 is 13 amino acids long. CDR1 and CDR2 from the germline V gene are MNHEY and SVGEGT.

This clonotype was counted between two and nine times. The chain uses TRBV19 and TRBJ2-1; 8 bases map to TRBD2. The V segment lost 9 bases and the J segment 3 bases; nucleotides outside the gene matches: 13. This CDR3 is built from 16 residues. Germline V gene sequence: CDR1 LNHDA, CDR2 SQIVND (reference sequence). CDR3 loop: CASLVSGGDLYNEQFF. CDR3 nucleotide sequence: TGTGCCAGCTTAGTGAGCGGGGGAGACCTCTACAATGAGCAGTTCTTC.

This clonotype occurred a few times. One junction end does not reproduce the germline sequence, and a read error may be involved. The V gene is TRBV12-3 or TRBV12-4, the J gene TRBJ2-3; D remains unclear. The CDR3 is made up of 12 amino acids. As DNA, the CDR3 is TGTGCCAGCAGTTTAATTTCAGAGACGCAGTATTTT. This codes for CASSLISETQYF.

This clonotype was seen only a few times. In nucleotides, the CDR3 is TGTGCCAGCAGCGTAGGGCGGAAAGAGCAGTTCTTC. It encodes CASSVGRKEQFF. The V and J genes are TRBV9 and TRBJ2-1; D gene uncertain. V dropped 0 bases and J dropped 10 bases, with 8 bases sitting between them. This CDR3 has 12 amino acids. Germline V gives CDR1 SGDLS, CDR2 YYNGEE. The variable domain in full, completed from reference TRBV9 and TRBJ2-1, reads DSGVTQTPKHLITATGQRVTLRCSPRSGDLSVYWYQQSLDQGLQFLIQYYNGEERAKGNILERFSAQQFPDLHSELNLSSLELGDSALYFCASSVGRKEQFFGPGTRLTVL.

V and J are TRBV7-9 and TRBJ1-1, with D hard to call. The CDR3 has 13 residues. Between the trimmed V and J ends, which lost 1 base and 3 bases, there was a span of 6 bases. The germline V gene has CDR1 SEHNR and CDR2 FQNEAQ (reference sequence). CDR3 region: CASSLEADTEAFF. The CDR3 DNA is TGTGCCAGCAGCTTAGAGGCGGACACTGAAGCTTTCTTT.

The chain joins TRBV5-1 to TRBJ2-3; D might be TRBD1 (6 bases). The V gene's germline CDR1 is SGHRS and CDR2 YFSETQ. The CDR3 is 15 amino acids. The germline V and J ends were trimmed by 0 bases and 1 base, with 9 bases remaining between them. In nucleotides, the CDR3 is TGCGCCAGCAGCTTGGACAGGGTAGGCACAGATACGCAGTATTTT. As protein: CASSLDRVGTDTQYF.

There are a few counts of this clonotype. This chain connects TRBV5-5 to TRBJ2-3; 8 nucleotides align to TRBD2. The germline CDR1 and CDR2 sequences are SGHKS and YYEKEE (reference sequence). The junction had 8 bases not matched to a gene; V was cut back by 8 bases and J by 3 bases. This CDR3 comprises 14 residues. CDR3 DNA: TGTGCCAGTTCGGGACTAGGCCATACAGATACGCAGTATTTT. Amino acids: CASSGLGHTDTQYF.

This clonotype was counted ten times or more. The CDR3: CASSYRGGTDTQYF. CDR3 bases: TGTGCCAGCAGCTACCGGGGGGGCACAGATACGCAGTATTTT. The chain couples TRBV7-2 to TRBJ2-3; 7 bases align to TRBD2. V shed 4 bases, J shed 1 base, and the junction held 2 bases outside the gene matches. Germline V gene data show CDR1 as SGHTA and CDR2 as FQGNSA. The CDR3 covers 14 residues.

This clonotype has just a few counts. In nucleotides, the CDR3 is TGCAGTGCATTCGGACAGTCCGACAATCAGCCCCAGCATTTT. Translated: CSAFGQSDNQPQHF. V and J are TRBV20-1 and TRBJ1-5, with D perhaps matching TRBD1 (6 bases). Germline V gene sequence: CDR1 DFQATT, CDR2 SNEGSKA (reference sequence). Between the trimmed V and J ends, which lost 6 bases and 3 bases, there was a span of 15 bases. This CDR3 comprises 14 residues.

This chain joins TRBV5-1 and TRBJ1-1; 11 nucleotides agree with TRBD2. The J call is uncertain, as TRBJ2-2 better fits the DNA end. CDR1 is SGHRS, CDR2 YFSETQ, per germline. This CDR3 spans 14 amino acids. The CDR3 protein is CASSLTSGDGELFF. CDR3 bases: TGCGCCAGCAGCCTGACTAGCGGGGATGGGGAGCTGTTTTTT.

The V gene is TRBV19, the J gene TRBJ2-6; TRBD1 might be the D (5 bases). The CDR3 length is 15 residues. Germline V gene lookup returns CDR1 LNHDA and CDR2 SQIVND (reference sequence). Trimming shortened V by 3 bases and J by 2 bases, and 8 bases separated the two germline ends. The chain's CDR3 is CASSIQGAGANVLTF. CDR3 in DNA: TGTGCCAGTAGTATCCAGGGTGCTGGGGCCAACGTCCTGACTTTC.

V usage is TRBV7-3 and J usage is TRBJ2-7, with TRBD2 as a possible D gene (7 bases). Per the germline V gene, CDR1 is SGHTA and CDR2 is FQGTGA. The CDR3 runs 15 residues. V was shortened by 2 bases and J by 2 bases, with 13 bases between the two germline ends. This chain's CDR3 is CASSLEGGTPYEQYF. The CDR3 region has the DNA TGTGCCAGCAGCTTAGAGGGGGGGACCCCCTACGAGCAGTACTTC.

The chain combines TRBV29-1 with TRBJ1-4; D is undetermined. The germline gives CDR1 SQVTM, CDR2 ANQGSEA. The ends were cut back, 7 bases at V and 5 bases at J, with 11 bases in the middle. This CDR3 is 12 amino acids long. The CDR3 DNA reads as TGCAGCGCCCGCCGGGAGAATGAAAAACTGTTTTTT. This sequence encodes CSARRENEKLFF.